The rows below give T cell receptor beta chains drawn from one sample of a study of T-cell reconstitution after alpha-beta-depleted transplantation in children. TCRdb passed the PCR reads through MiXCR, listing each CDR3 protein once. The repertoire includes around 440,000 distinct CDR3 sequences, over 9.5% of them detected once, and around 2.2% sits in the top ten. The starting material was PBMCs, obtained before TCRalphabeta/CD19-depleted stem cell transplant. The receptors were sampled from a child aged 2 to 10 with inherited bone marrow failure, due to receive a stem cell transplant. Each CDR3 is given with its conserved first and last residue. Each record gives: D gene, J gene, clone size, V gene, CDR3 DNA, CDR3 protein. D genes are given only for firm matches. Only some rows state a clone size, as once, few, many or a class for expanded clones.

TRBD2,TRBJ2-5,many,TRBV20-1,TGCAGTGCTAGCAAGCTAGCGGGACTGTACCAAGAGACCCAGTACTTC,CSASKLAGLYQETQYF
TRBD1,TRBJ2-1,many,TRBV29-1,TGCAGCGTTGCAACAACAGGGGGCGAGTTCTTC,CSVATTGGEFF
NA,TRBJ2-1,many,TRBV4-3,TGCGCCAGCAGCCAAGACGGATACTCCTACAATGAGCAGTTCTTC,CASSQDGYSYNEQFF
NA,TRBJ1-1,many,TRBV27,TGTGCCAGCAGTCAGAGACAAACCACTGAAGCTTTCTTT,CASSQRQTTEAFF
NA,TRBJ2-4,many,TRBV5-5,TGTGCCAGCAGCTTTGCCGACAGGTTCGGGGCCAAAAACATTCAGTACTTC,CASSFADRFGAKNIQYF
TRBD1,TRBJ1-6,many,TRBV15,TGTGCCACCAGCAGATCCGGACAGGGATGGCTCCACTTT,CATSRSGQGWLHF
TRBD2,TRBJ2-1,many,TRBV5-5,TGTGCCAGCAGCTACCGACTAGCGGGCTACGTATACAATGAGCAGTTCTTC,CASSYRLAGYVYNEQFF
NA,TRBJ1-1,many,TRBV6-1,TGTGCCAGCAGCCCACCTCAGGGGTCCACTGAAGCTTTCTTT,CASSPPQGSTEAFF
NA,TRBJ2-3,many,TRBV7-2,TGTGCCAGCAGCGATTTATCAGGTCCCCCCACAGATACGCAGTATTTT,CASSDLSGPPTDTQYF
TRBD2,TRBJ2-1,NA,TRBV30,TGTGCCTGGACCCCGGGAGGCCCGTTCTTC,CAWTPGGPFF
TRBD2,TRBJ2-7,NA,TRBV5-6,TGTGCCAGCAGCCAGGGACTAGCGGGAGGGTTCTACGAGCAGTACTTC,CASSQGLAGGFYEQYF
TRBD2,TRBJ2-7,many,TRBV4-1,TGCGCCAGCAGCCAAGTAATTTCGGTCCTAGCGGGGGGCGATCAGTACTTC,CASSQVISVLAGGDQYF
NA,TRBJ2-3,many,TRBV7-9,TGTGCCAGCAGCAAACCACGGGGTGAGACAGATACGCAGTATTTT,CASSKPRGETDTQYF
NA,TRBJ2-6,many,TRBV9,TGTGCCAGCAGCCCTCACAACCTCCCTGACTCTGGGGCCAACGTCCTGACTTTC,CASSPHNLPDSGANVLTF
NA,TRBJ2-1,many,TRBV27,TGTGCCAGCAGTTTAAGGCAGTCGGGCTACAATGAGCAGTTCTTC,CASSLRQSGYNEQFF
TRBD2,TRBJ2-1,many,TRBV5-1,TGCGCCAGCAGCCCTACTAGCGGGCGGCAGTTCTTC,CASSPTSGRQFF
TRBD2,TRBJ2-1,many,TRBV11-2,TGTGCCAGCAGCCCGACTAGCGGGGGCCTCCTCTCCTACAATGAGCAGTTCTTC,CASSPTSGGLLSYNEQFF
TRBD2,TRBJ2-7,few,TRBV20-1,TGCAGTGCTAGAGACAGGACTAGCGGGAAGGTCGGCTACGAGCAGTACTTC,CSARDRTSGKVGYEQYF
NA,TRBJ1-2,NA,TRBV27,TGTGCCAGCAGTTTAGGCGCGGGTTCCGGGGGCTACACCTTC,CASSLGAGSGGYTF
TRBD1,TRBJ1-1,few,TRBV13,TGTGCCAGCAGCCCGATGGGACAGGGGTTTGCTGAAGCTTTCTTT,CASSPMGQGFAEAFF
NA,TRBJ2-1,many,TRBV7-8,TGTGCCATAATTTCAGGGTCTCGTTACAATGAGCAGTTCTTC,CAIISGSRYNEQFF
NA,TRBJ2-5,NA,TRBV6-1,TGTGCCAGCAGTGGTAGCAGGGGAACTGTGCAAGAGACCCAGTACTTC,CASSGSRGTVQETQYF
TRBD2,TRBJ2-7,many,TRBV5-1,TGCGCCAGCAGCTTGTCCTGGAGTAGCGGGTACGAGCAGTACTTC,CASSLSWSSGYEQYF
TRBD1,TRBJ2-5,many,TRBV5-4,TGTGCCAGCAGCTTGAGGACAGGGGAAGGGACCCAGTACTTC,CASSLRTGEGTQYF
NA,TRBJ2-1,many,TRBV20-1,TGCAGTGCTAGAGCCCCGTCCGAGAATGAGCAGTTCTTC,CSARAPSENEQFF
NA,TRBJ2-3,NA,TRBV12-3/TRBV12-4,TGTGCCAGCAGCCAACAATCAGATACGCAGTATTTT,CASSQQSDTQYF
TRBD2,TRBJ2-3,many,TRBV11-2,TGTGCCAGCAGCGTAGGCCCGGGACTAGCGGGCACAGATACGCAGTATTTT,CASSVGPGLAGTDTQYF
TRBD2,TRBJ2-3,many,TRBV30,TGTGCCTGCACCTCCGGACTAGCCGCAGATACGCAGTATTTT,CACTSGLAADTQYF
NA,TRBJ2-2,NA,TRBV6-1,TGTGCCAGCAGACTTGGACGGAACGGGGAGCTGTTTTTT,CASRLGRNGELFF
NA,TRBJ2-7,few,TRBV18,TGTGCCAGCTCTCTCGGACCCGCTTCCTACGAGCAGTACTTC,CASSLGPASYEQYF
NA,TRBJ2-7,many,TRBV27,TGTGCCAGCAGCTCCCACTACGAGCAGTACTTC,CASSSHYEQYF
TRBD2,TRBJ2-5,few,TRBV6-2/TRBV6-3,TGTGCCAGCAGTTACCGGGGACTAGCGGGGCAAGAGACCCAGTACTTC,CASSYRGLAGQETQYF
NA,TRBJ2-7,many,TRBV12-3/TRBV12-4,TGTGCCAGCAGTTTGCGGACGGGCATCTACGAGCAGTACTTC,CASSLRTGIYEQYF
NA,TRBJ2-5,many,TRBV5-6,TGTGCCAGCAGCTTGGGGATAGAGACCCAGTACTTC,CASSLGIETQYF
TRBD2,TRBJ2-7,many,TRBV29-1,TGCAGCGTTGAAGGTCTGGCGGGAGGTGGCGACGAGCAGTACTTC,CSVEGLAGGGDEQYF
NA,TRBJ2-6,many,TRBV5-6,TGTGCCAGCAGCTTGGCCGGAGGTGCCGTGCCCTCTGGGGCCAACGTCCTGACTTTC,CASSLAGGAVPSGANVLTF
NA,TRBJ2-3,many,TRBV20-1,TGCAGTGCTAGTGGGGTAGCGGGCACAGATACGCAGTATTTT,CSASGVAGTDTQYF
NA,TRBJ2-5,many,TRBV9,TGTGCCAGCAGCCCTCGAGGGGACCCAGAGACCCAGTACTTC,CASSPRGDPETQYF
NA,TRBJ2-7,NA,TRBV29-1,TGCAGCGTTCTGGGGAACCCCCTCGAGCAGTACTTC,CSVLGNPLEQYF
TRBD2,TRBJ2-4,few,TRBV7-9,TGTGCCAGCAGCTTAGAACTAGCGGGAGTCTCCAAAAACATTCAGTACTTC,CASSLELAGVSKNIQYF
NA,TRBJ2-3,many,TRBV4-1,TGCGCCAGCAGCCAAGACGGGTATACGCAGTATTTT,CASSQDGYTQYF
TRBD1,TRBJ1-5,NA,TRBV30,TGTGCCTGGGCCGGGACAGGTGTGAGCAAGCCCCAGCATTTT,CAWAGTGVSKPQHF
NA,TRBJ1-4,many,TRBV7-2,TGTGCCAGCAGCGATGGGACAATTGAAAAACTGTTTTTT,CASSDGTIEKLFF
TRBD2,TRBJ2-1,many,TRBV6-5,TGTGCCAGTGTTACCTTAGCGGGTCTCTCCTACAATGAGCAGTTCTTC,CASVTLAGLSYNEQFF
NA,TRBJ2-7,many,TRBV27,TGTGCCAGCAGTTTATCTTGGCAGGGACTCTACGAGCAGTACTTC,CASSLSWQGLYEQYF
NA,TRBJ1-2,many,TRBV12-3/TRBV12-4,TGTGCCAGCAGTTTAGCCCCAGGCTACACCTTC,CASSLAPGYTF
NA,TRBJ2-7,many,TRBV19,TGTGCGACAGGAAGCTACGAGCAGTACTTC,CATGSYEQYF
NA,TRBJ2-1,many,TRBV4-2,TGTGCCAGCAGCCAAGTAAGTTCGAGCTCCTACAATGAGCAGTTCTTC,CASSQVSSSSYNEQFF
TRBD1,TRBJ2-7,NA,TRBV19,TGTGCCACTACGACAGGGGACACCTACGAGCAGTACTTC,CATTTGDTYEQYF
TRBD2,TRBJ2-7,many,TRBV5-6,TGTGCCAGCAGCTTGCGCGGGAGGGCCTCCTACGAGCAGTACTTC,CASSLRGRASYEQYF
TRBD2,TRBJ2-3,NA,TRBV28,TGTGCCAGCATGACTAGCGGGAGTTTCGCAGATACGCAGTATTTT,CASMTSGSFADTQYF
TRBD1,TRBJ2-4,many,TRBV15,TGTGCCACCAGCAGAGATAGGGACAGGGGGGTTCAGTACTTC,CATSRDRDRGVQYF